A selection of T cell receptor beta chains follows, all from one sample in a study of cytomegalovirus exposure and HLA in healthy donors. Measured with immunoSEQ multiplex PCR; TCRdb has only the in-frame clones, and not every one. This table has 90,000 to 120,000 clones, 65% to 85% appearing once. What was sequenced was PBMCs. The receptors shown here come from a man aged 30 to 39 in good health and CMV-seronegative. Both conserved end residues are part of each CDR3. The order of the fields is J gene, clone size, V gene, D gene, CDR3 DNA, CDR3 protein. A D gene is named only where the DNA matches it firmly. Clone size, where shown, is once, few, many, or a class for clones that have expanded.

TRBJ2-3 | - | TRBV29-1 | TRBD2 | TGCAGCGTTGTGGGGACTAGCGGGACCAGCACAGATACGCAGTATTTT | CSVVGTSGTSTDTQYF
TRBJ2-3 | - | TRBV6-5 | - | TGTGCCAGCAGTTACTCTATAGGTGGGGCCACAGATACGCAGTATTTT | CASSYSIGGATDTQYF
TRBJ1-5 | - | TRBV15 | TRBD1 | TGTGCCACCAGCAGACAGGGACAGGGTGGCAATCAGCCCCAGCATTTT | CATSRQGQGGNQPQHF
TRBJ2-5 | - | TRBV6-4 | TRBD2 | TGTGCCAGCAGTGACACTAGCGGGGGGCAAGAGACCCAGTACTTC | CASSDTSGGQETQYF
TRBJ2-7 | - | TRBV6-5 | TRBD1 | TGTGCCAGCAGATTGACAGGGAATGAAGAGCAGTACTTC | CASRLTGNEEQYF
TRBJ1-5 | - | TRBV18 | - | TGTGCCAGCTCAAACTTAGACAGGAATCAGCCCCAGCATTTT | CASSNLDRNQPQHF
TRBJ1-2 | - | TRBV6-1 | TRBD1 | TGTGCCAGCAGTGCCACAGGGGGCCCTAACTATGGCTACACCTTC | CASSATGGPNYGYTF
TRBJ1-5 | - | TRBV6-1 | TRBD1 | TGTGCCAGCGCTAACAGGGGGCAAGGCAATCAGCCCCAGCATTTT | CASANRGQGNQPQHF
TRBJ2-7 | few | TRBV6-1 | TRBD1 | TGTGCCAGCATCACCCCGGGGACAGGAGCCTACGAGCAGTACTTC | CASITPGTGAYEQYF
TRBJ2-5 | - | TRBV11-2 | - | TGTGCCAGCAGTTATAACGGGGGGCGGGAGACCCAGTACTTC | CASSYNGGRETQYF
TRBJ1-3 | - | TRBV2 | TRBD1 | TGTGCCAGCAGTGATGGGGGACAGGCTGGAAACACCATATATTTT | CASSDGGQAGNTIYF
TRBJ2-6 | - | TRBV5-6 | - | TGTGCCAGCACTCAGCGGTCAGCGAGCGGGGCCAACGTCCTGACTTTC | CASTQRSASGANVLTF
TRBJ1-3 | few | TRBV5-4 | TRBD1 | TGTGCCAGCAGCAATCCCTTAGGGACAGGGGGCCCGAGCTCTGGAAACACCATATATTTT | CASSNPLGTGGPSSGNTIYF
TRBJ2-7 | - | TRBV7-6 | - | TGTGCCAGCAGCATTAGCGGCTCCTACGAGCAGTACTTC | CASSISGSYEQYF
TRBJ1-1 | - | TRBV9 | - | TGTGCCAGCAGCGTAGGCACAGGGATGAACACTGAAGCTTTCTTT | CASSVGTGMNTEAFF
TRBJ2-3 | - | TRBV4-1 | TRBD1 | TGCGCCAGCAGCCAAGACCAATTGACAGGGCCAACAGATACGCAGTATTTT | CASSQDQLTGPTDTQYF
TRBJ1-2 | - | TRBV7-9 | - | TGTGCCAGCAGCCCTGACTTTTATGGCTACACCTTC | CASSPDFYGYTF
TRBJ2-1 | few | TRBV27 | TRBD2 | TGTGCCAGCAAGGGGACTAGCGGGAGCTCGCGCTCCTACAATGAGCAGTTCTTC | CASKGTSGSSRSYNEQFF
TRBJ2-3 | - | TRBV28 | TRBD2 | TGTGCCAGCAGTTTATTCCCAGGAAGCGGGAGGGATACGCAGTATTTT | CASSLFPGSGRDTQYF
TRBJ1-4 | - | TRBV6-1 | TRBD1 | TGTGCCAGCAGGGACAGGGGTTGGGAAAAACTGTTTTTT | CASRDRGWEKLFF
TRBJ2-5 | once | TRBV6-5 | - | TGTGCCAGCAGTTACCCCGGACAGCTTGAGACCCAGTACTTC | CASSYPGQLETQYF
TRBJ2-7 | - | TRBV6-1 | - | TGTGCCAGCAGTGAACAGAAGTACTACGAGCAGTACTTC | CASSEQKYYEQYF
TRBJ2-7 | - | TRBV29-1 | TRBD1 | TGCAGCGTTGAATCGATACAGGGGACGCGGGAGCAGTACTTC | CSVESIQGTREQYF
TRBJ2-1 | - | TRBV25-1 | TRBD2 | TGTGCCAGCAGTGGCAGCGCTAGCGGGATTAGTGTTAATGAGCAGTTCTTC | CASSGSASGISVNEQFF
TRBJ1-2 | - | TRBV19 | TRBD1 | TGTGCCAGTCGGGAACGGACAGGGCTTTATGGCTACACCTTC | CASRERTGLYGYTF
TRBJ2-2 | - | TRBV6-1 | TRBD2 | TGTGCCAGCAGTGAACCGTCCCATTTGCTAGCGGGTATAGGCGGGGAGCTGTTTTTT | CASSEPSHLLAGIGGELFF
TRBJ1-1 | - | TRBV2 | TRBD1 | TGTGCCAGCAGGGAACGACAGGGGGCGAACACTGAAGCTTTCTTT | CASRERQGANTEAFF
TRBJ2-2 | - | TRBV6-7 | - | TGTGCCAGCGAGGGTGGGGGGAAATGCACCGGGGAGCTGTTTTTT | CASEGGGKCTGELFF
TRBJ2-3 | - | TRBV30 | TRBD2 | TGTGCCTCAACGTGGGGGGGGAATACAGATACGCAGTATTTT | CASTWGGNTDTQYF
TRBJ2-3 | few | TRBV11-2 | TRBD2 | TGTGCCAGCACCAAACCGCGGGAGGGACCTGCGCAGTATTTT | CASTKPREGPAQYF
TRBJ1-1 | few | TRBV30 | TRBD1 | TGTGCCTGGGGGACAGGTGGTAACACTGAAGCTTTCTTT | CAWGTGGNTEAFF
TRBJ1-2 | - | TRBV11-1 | - | TGTGCCAGCAGCGAGCCTTACAGGGCCAACTATGGCTACACCTTC | CASSEPYRANYGYTF
TRBJ1-5 | once | TRBV13 | - | TGTGCCAGCAGCTTCAGGGGTGGGGGCAATCAGCCCCAGCATTTT | CASSFRGGGNQPQHF
TRBJ1-2 | - | TRBV27 | TRBD1 | TGTGCCAGCAGTTCCGGGACAGGGGGTTTTGGCTACACCTTC | CASSSGTGGFGYTF
TRBJ1-2 | - | TRBV21-1 | - | TGTGCCAGCAGCAACCCCGACAGGTGGTGTGGCTACACCTTC | CASSNPDRWCGYTF
TRBJ1-5 | - | TRBV7-6 | - | TGTGCCAGCAGTTTAGGCAGTCACCCCAGCAATCAGCCCCAGCATTTT | CASSLGSHPSNQPQHF
TRBJ2-5 | - | TRBV2 | TRBD1 | TGTGCCAGCAGTGTAAGGGACAGGGGCGCCCCAGAGACCCAGTACTTC | CASSVRDRGAPETQYF
TRBJ1-3 | few | TRBV28 | - | TGTGCCAGCAGGTTCAGGGAGGACGGCAGCTCTGGAAACACCATATATTTT | CASRFREDGSSGNTIYF
TRBJ2-1 | - | TRBV18 | TRBD2 | TGTGCCAGCTCACCAGGACTAGCGGGGGGCAATGAGCAGTTCTTC | CASSPGLAGGNEQFF
TRBJ2-5 | once | TRBV5-1 | - | TGCGCCAGCAGCTTCAACGGGCGGGTACAAGAGACCCAGTACTTC | CASSFNGRVQETQYF
TRBJ2-2 | - | TRBV13 | TRBD1 | TGTGCCAGCAGCCCGGACAGGGTGTTCGGGGAGCTGTTTTTT | CASSPDRVFGELFF
TRBJ1-1 | once | TRBV19 | TRBD1 | TGTGCCAGTGGGACAGGGGAGAACACTGAAGCTTTCTTT | CASGTGENTEAFF
TRBJ1-1 | few | TRBV6-1 | TRBD1 | TGTGCCAGCAGCCATCTGGCAGGGGGGACTGAAGCTTTCTTT | CASSHLAGGTEAFF
TRBJ2-7 | - | TRBV29-1 | - | TGCAGCGTTGGGGCAGGGGCGGGCGAGCAGTACTTC | CSVGAGAGEQYF
TRBJ1-2 | - | TRBV5-1 | - | TGCGCCAGCAGCTTTCTAATAGACAGCCCCCCGGATGGCTACACCTTC | CASSFLIDSPPDGYTF
TRBJ2-5 | - | TRBV7-2 | TRBD2 | TGTGCCAGCAGCCCCGAAGCGGGGCAAGAGACCCAGTACTTC | CASSPEAGQETQYF
TRBJ1-1 | - | TRBV27 | - | TGTGCCAGCAGTTACGGGGGGTGGGGTGAAGCTTTCTTT | CASSYGGWGEAFF
TRBJ2-7 | - | TRBV5-6 | TRBD1 | TGTGCCAGCAGCTTGTTCCGGAGGACAGGGACCAGCGAGCAGTACTTC | CASSLFRRTGTSEQYF
TRBJ2-1 | - | TRBV2 | - | TGTGCCAGCCGGCGGAACAATGAGCAGTTCTTC | CASRRNNEQFF
TRBJ2-7 | - | TRBV18 | - | TGTGCCAGCTCACCACGGGCGGACTGGTCGGACGAGCAGTACTTC | CASSPRADWSDEQYF
TRBJ2-1 | - | TRBV2 | - | TGTGCCAGCAAGGCTAGGACCTACAATGAGCAGTTCTTC | CASKARTYNEQFF
TRBJ1-5 | - | TRBV7-6 | - | TGTGCCAGCAGCTTAGGACAGGCGGCGGGGCCCCAGCATTTT | CASSLGQAAGPQHF
TRBJ2-7 | few | TRBV7-9 | TRBD2 | TGTGCCAGCACCCCGGACGGGAGGGGCCCCTACGAGCAGTACTTC | CASTPDGRGPYEQYF
TRBJ2-7 | - | TRBV10-3 | TRBD1 | TGTGCCATCGGAACAGGGGACTACGAGCAGTACTTC | CAIGTGDYEQYF
TRBJ1-5 | once | TRBV12-2 | - | TGTGCAAGTCGCTTGGGGGGGATTCGGCCCCAGCATTTT | CASRLGGIRPQHF
TRBJ2-7 | once | TRBV6-5 | - | TGTGCCAGCAGTTCAAAGGCTCCAGGGTTTTACGAGCAGTACTTC | CASSSKAPGFYEQYF
TRBJ2-4 | - | TRBV6-5 | - | TGTGCCAGCAGTTACCAGGTTAATAACATTCAGTACTTC | CASSYQVNNIQYF
TRBJ2-5 | - | TRBV11-2 | TRBD2 | TGTGCCAGCAGCTTTGGTTCTAGCGGGGGGGCCGGGCCCCCAAAGACCCAGTACTTC | CASSFGSSGGAGPPKTQYF
TRBJ2-6 | - | TRBV4-2 | - | TGTGCCAGCAGCCCACAGGGCTCTGGGGCCAACGTCCTGACTTTC | CASSPQGSGANVLTF